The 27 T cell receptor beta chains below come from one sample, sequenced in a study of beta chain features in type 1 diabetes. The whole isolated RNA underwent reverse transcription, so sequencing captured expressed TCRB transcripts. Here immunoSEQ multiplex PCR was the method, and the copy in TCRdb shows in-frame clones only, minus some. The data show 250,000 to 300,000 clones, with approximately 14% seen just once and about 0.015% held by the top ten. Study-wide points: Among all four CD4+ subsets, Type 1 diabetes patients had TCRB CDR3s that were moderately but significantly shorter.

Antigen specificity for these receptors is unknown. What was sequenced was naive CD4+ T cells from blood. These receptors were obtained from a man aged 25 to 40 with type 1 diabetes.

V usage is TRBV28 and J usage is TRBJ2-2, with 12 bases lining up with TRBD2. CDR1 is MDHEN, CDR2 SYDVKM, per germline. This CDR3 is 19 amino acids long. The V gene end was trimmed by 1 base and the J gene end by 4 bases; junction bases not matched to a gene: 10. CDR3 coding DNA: TGTGCCAGCAGTTTATCAGGATTACTAGCGGGAGGAACCACCGGGGAGCTGTTTTTT. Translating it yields CASSLSGLLAGGTTGELFF.

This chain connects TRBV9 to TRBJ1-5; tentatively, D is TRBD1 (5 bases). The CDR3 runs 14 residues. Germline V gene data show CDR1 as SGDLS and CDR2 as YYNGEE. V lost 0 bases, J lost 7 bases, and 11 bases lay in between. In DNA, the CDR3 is TGTGCCAGCAGCGTAGGGAGGGGAGAGCAGCCCCAGCATTTT. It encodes CASSVGRGEQPQHF.

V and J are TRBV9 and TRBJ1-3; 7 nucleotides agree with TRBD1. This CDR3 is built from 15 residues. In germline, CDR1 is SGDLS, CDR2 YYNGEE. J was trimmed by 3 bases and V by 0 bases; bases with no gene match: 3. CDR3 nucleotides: TGTGCCAGCAGCGTAGCGGCAGGGGGTGGAAACACCATATATTTT. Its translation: CASSVAAGGGNTIYF.

CDR3 in amino acids: CASSYGQGIGNEQFF. CDR3 coding DNA: TGTGCCAGCAGTTACGGACAGGGGATCGGCAATGAGCAGTTCTTC. This rearrangement joins TRBV6-6 to TRBJ2-1; 9 bases are shared with TRBD1. The CDR3 runs to 15 residues. Germline loops: CDR1 MNHNY, CDR2 SVGAGI (reference sequence). After removal of 2 bases from V and 6 bases from J, the junction contained 5 bases not matched to a gene.

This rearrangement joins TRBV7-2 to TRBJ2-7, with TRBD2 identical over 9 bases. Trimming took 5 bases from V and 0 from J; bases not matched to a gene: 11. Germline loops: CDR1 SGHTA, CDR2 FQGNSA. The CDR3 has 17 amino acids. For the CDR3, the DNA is TGTGCCAGCAGCCCGTCAGCCCTAGCGGGGAGCTCCTACGAGCAGTACTTC. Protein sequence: CASSPSALAGSSYEQYF. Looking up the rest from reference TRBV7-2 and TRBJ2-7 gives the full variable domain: GAGVSQSPSNKVTEKGKDVELRCDPISGHTALYWYRQSLGQGLEFLIYFQGNSAPDKSGLPSDRFSAERTGGSVSTLTIQRTQQEDSAVYLCASSPSALAGSSYEQYFGPGTRLTVT.

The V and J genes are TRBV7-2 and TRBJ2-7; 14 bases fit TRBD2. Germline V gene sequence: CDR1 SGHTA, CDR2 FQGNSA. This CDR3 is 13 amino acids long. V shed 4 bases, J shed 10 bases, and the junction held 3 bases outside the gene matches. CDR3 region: CASSSGLAGGQYF. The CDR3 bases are TGTGCCAGCAGCTCCGGACTAGCGGGAGGTCAGTACTTC. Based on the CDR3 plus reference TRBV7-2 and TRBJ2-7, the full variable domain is GAGVSQSPSNKVTEKGKDVELRCDPISGHTALYWYRQSLGQGLEFLIYFQGNSAPDKSGLPSDRFSAERTGGSVSTLTIQRTQQEDSAVYLCASSSGLAGGQYFGPGTRLTVT.

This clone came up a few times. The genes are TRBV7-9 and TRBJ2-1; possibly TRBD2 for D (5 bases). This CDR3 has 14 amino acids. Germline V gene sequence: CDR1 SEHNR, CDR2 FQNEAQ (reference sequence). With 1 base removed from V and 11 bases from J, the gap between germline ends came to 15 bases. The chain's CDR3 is CASSLGWGVTKQFF. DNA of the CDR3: TGTGCCAGCAGCTTAGGTTGGGGAGTGACGAAGCAGTTCTTC.

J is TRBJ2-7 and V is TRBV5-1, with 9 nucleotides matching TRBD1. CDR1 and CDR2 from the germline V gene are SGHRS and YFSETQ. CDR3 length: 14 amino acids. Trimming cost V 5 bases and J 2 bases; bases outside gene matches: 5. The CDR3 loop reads CASRTGTGPYEQYF. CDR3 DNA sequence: TGCGCCAGCAGAACCGGGACAGGGCCCTACGAGCAGTACTTC. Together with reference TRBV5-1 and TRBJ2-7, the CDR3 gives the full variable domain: KAGVTQTPRYLIKTRGQQVTLSCSPISGHRSVSWYQQTPGQGLQFLFEYFSETQRNKGNFPGRFSGRQFSNSRSEMNVSTLELGDSALYLCASRTGTGPYEQYFGPGTRLTVT.

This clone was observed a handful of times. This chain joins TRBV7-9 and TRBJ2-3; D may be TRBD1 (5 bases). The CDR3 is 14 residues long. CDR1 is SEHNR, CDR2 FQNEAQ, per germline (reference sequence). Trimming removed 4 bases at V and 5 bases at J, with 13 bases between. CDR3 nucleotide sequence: TGTGCCAGCAGCTCGCGCGGCCAGGGAGATACGCAGTATTTT. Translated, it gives CASSSRGQGDTQYF.

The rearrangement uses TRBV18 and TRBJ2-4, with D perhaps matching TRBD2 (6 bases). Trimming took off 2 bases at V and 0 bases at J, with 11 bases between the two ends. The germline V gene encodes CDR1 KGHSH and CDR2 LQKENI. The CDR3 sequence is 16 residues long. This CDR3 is CASSPFSGLAKNIQYF. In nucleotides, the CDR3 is TGTGCCAGCTCACCATTTAGCGGACTAGCCAAAAACATTCAGTACTTC.

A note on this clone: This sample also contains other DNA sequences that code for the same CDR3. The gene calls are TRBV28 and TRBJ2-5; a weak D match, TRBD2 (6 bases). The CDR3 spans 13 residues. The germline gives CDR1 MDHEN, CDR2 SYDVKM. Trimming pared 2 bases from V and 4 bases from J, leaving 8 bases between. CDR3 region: CASSLGGGETQYF. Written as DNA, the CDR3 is TGTGCCAGCAGTTTAGGGGGAGGAGAGACCCAGTACTTC.

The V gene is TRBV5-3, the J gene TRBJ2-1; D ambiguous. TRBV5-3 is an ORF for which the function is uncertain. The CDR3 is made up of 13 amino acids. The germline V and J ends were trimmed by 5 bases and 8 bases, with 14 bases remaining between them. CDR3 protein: CARSHFVRDEQFF. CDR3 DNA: TGTGCCAGAAGTCATTTTGTCCGGGATGAGCAGTTCTTC.

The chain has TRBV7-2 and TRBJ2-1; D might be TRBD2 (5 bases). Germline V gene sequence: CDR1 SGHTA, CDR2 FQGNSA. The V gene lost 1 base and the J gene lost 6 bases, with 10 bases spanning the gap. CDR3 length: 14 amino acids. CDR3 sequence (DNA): TGTGCCAGCAGCTTAGGTGTAGGGAGCAATGAGCAGTTCTTC. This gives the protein CASSLGVGSNEQFF.

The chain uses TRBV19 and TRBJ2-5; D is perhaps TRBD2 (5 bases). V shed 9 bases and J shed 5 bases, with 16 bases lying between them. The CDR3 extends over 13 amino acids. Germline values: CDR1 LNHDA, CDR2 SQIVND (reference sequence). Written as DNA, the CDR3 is TGTGCCAGAGGACTCACGCCGTACGAGACCCAGTACTTC. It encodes CARGLTPYETQYF.

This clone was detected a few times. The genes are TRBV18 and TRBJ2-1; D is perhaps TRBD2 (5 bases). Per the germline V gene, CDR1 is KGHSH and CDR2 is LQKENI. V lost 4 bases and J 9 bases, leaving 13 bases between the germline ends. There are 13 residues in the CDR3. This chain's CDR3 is CASSLQEVSEQFF. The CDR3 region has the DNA TGTGCCAGCTCACTTCAGGAGGTGTCTGAGCAGTTCTTC.

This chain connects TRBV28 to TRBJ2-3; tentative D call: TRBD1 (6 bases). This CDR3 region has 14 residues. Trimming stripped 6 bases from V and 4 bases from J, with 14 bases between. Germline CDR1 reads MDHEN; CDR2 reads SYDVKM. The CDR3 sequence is CASRDSLKSDTQYF. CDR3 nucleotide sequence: TGTGCCAGCAGGGACAGCTTAAAATCAGATACGCAGTATTTT.

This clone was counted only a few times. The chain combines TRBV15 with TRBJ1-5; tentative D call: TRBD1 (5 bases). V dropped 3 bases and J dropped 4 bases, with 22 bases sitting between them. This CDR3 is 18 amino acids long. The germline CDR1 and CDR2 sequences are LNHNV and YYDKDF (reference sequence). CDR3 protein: CATSRTWGGSGPNQPQHF. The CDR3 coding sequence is TGTGCCACCAGCAGGACATGGGGGGGAAGTGGCCCAAATCAGCCCCAGCATTTT.

CDR3 nucleotides: TGTGCCTGGAGTGTATCAGTGACCGGGGAGCTGTTTTTT. Translated: CAWSVSVTGELFF. The V call is TRBV30, the J call TRBJ2-2; D is uncertain. CDR1 GTSNPN and CDR2 SVGIG come from the germline V gene (reference sequence). CDR3 size: 13 residues. Trimming removed 0 bases from V and 5 bases from J, with 7 bases in between.

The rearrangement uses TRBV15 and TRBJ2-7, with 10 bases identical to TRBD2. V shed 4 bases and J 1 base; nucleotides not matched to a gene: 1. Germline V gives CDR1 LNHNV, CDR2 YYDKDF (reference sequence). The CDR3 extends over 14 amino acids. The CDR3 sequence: CATSTTSGSYEQYF. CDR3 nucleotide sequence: TGTGCCACCAGCACGACTAGCGGGTCCTACGAGCAGTACTTC.

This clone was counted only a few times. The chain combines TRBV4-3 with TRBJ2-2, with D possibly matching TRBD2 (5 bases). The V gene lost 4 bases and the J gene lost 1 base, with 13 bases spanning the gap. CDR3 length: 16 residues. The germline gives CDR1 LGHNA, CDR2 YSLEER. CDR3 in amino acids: CASSRRQRKNTGELFF. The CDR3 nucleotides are TGCGCCAGCAGCCGACGCCAGCGGAAGAACACCGGGGAGCTGTTTTTT.

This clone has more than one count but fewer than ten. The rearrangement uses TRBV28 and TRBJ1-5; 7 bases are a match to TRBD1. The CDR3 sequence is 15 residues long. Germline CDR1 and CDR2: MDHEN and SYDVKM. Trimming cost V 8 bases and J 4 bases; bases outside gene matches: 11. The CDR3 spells CASDWTGLNNQPQHF. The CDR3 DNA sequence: TGTGCCAGCGACTGGACAGGACTTAATAATCAGCCCCAGCATTTT.

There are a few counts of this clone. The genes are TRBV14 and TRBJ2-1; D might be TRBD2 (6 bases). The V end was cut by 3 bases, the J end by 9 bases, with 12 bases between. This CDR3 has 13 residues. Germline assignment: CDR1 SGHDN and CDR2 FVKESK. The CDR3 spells CASSQTRRVEQFF. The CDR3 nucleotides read TGTGCCAGCAGCCAGACTAGACGCGTTGAGCAGTTCTTC.

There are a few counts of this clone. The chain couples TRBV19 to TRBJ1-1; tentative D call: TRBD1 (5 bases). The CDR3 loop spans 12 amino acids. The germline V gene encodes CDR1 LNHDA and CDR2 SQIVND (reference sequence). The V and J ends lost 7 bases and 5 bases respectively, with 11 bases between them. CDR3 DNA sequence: TGTGCCAGTAACCGGGGGTCAACTGAAGCTTTCTTT. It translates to CASNRGSTEAFF.

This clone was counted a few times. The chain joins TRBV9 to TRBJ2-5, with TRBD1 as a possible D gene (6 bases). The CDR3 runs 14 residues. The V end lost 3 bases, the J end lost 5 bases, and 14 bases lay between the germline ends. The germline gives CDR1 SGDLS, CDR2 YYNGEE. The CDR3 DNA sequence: TGTGCCAGCAGCGCACAGGGTTGGGGTGAGACCCAGTACTTC. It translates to CASSAQGWGETQYF.

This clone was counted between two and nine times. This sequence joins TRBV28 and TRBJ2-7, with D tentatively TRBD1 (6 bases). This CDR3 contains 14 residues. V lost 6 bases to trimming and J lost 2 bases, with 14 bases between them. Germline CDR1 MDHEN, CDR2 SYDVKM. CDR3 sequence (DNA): TGTGCCAGCAGAAAGGCAGGGGCCACCTACGAGCAGTACTTC. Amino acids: CASRKAGATYEQYF.

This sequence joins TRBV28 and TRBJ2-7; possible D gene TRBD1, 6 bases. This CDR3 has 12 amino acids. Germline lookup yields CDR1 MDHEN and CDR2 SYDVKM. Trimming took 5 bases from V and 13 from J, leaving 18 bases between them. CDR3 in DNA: TGTGCCAGCAGTCCGGTCGGGTGGGGGCCCTACTTC. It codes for CASSPVGWGPYF.

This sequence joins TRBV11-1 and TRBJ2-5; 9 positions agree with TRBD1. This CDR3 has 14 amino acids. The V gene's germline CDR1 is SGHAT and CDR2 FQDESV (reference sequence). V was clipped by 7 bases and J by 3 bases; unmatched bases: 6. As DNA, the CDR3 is TGTGCCAGCAAGAAGGACAGGGGTAAAGAGACCCAGTACTTC. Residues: CASKKDRGKETQYF.